Following are 20 T cell receptor beta chains from one sample sequenced in a study listed by TCRdb under 2016. Libraries came from RT-PCR. The instrument given in TCRdb is Illumina MiSeq. TCRdb handled the public reads itself, with Q25 trimming in fastp and clone calling in MiXCR, and kept productive beta chains. One record per CDR3 amino acid sequence lists the most common genes and DNA. The sample includes almost 700,000 distinct CDR3 sequences, with 12% to 15% observed a single time. The ten biggest clones cover 3% to 4.5% of the sample. Sequencing used memory CD4+ T cells from blood. These receptors came from a female donor in good health, serving as a healthy control.

This chain connects TRBV20-1 to TRBJ2-1; a possible D gene is TRBD1 (6 bases). The germline gives CDR1 DFQATT, CDR2 SNEGSKA (reference sequence). V was clipped by 0 bases and J by 0 bases, with 15 bases between them. The CDR3 loop spans 17 amino acids. The CDR3 spells CSARDESDRSSYNEQFF. The CDR3 nucleotides read TGCAGTGCTAGAGATGAATCCGACAGGAGCTCCTACAATGAGCAGTTCTTC.

This clonotype has only a few counts. Written as DNA, the CDR3 is TGTGCCAGCAGTTTAAGATCCTTGGGGGGTGGTACTGAAGCTTTCTTT. It encodes CASSLRSLGGGTEAFF. This chain uses TRBV27 with TRBJ1-1; a possible D gene is TRBD1 (5 bases). Between the trimmed V and J ends, which lost 2 bases and 5 bases, there was a span of 18 bases. The germline CDR1 and CDR2 sequences are MNHEY and SMNVEV (reference sequence). The CDR3 runs to 16 residues.

This clonotype has a handful of counts. The V gene is TRBV10-3, the J gene TRBJ2-5; D is tentatively TRBD1 or TRBD2 (5 bases each). The germline CDR1 and CDR2 sequences are ENHRY and SYGVKD. V shed 3 bases and J shed 5 bases, with 16 bases lying between them. The CDR3 length is 15 residues. The CDR3 sequence is CAISDTRGEGETQYF. The CDR3 DNA reads TGTGCCATCAGTGACACCCGTGGCGAGGGGGAGACCCAGTACTTC.

There are many counts of this clonotype. V gene TRBV9 combines with J gene TRBJ2-5; TRBD2 matches 7 bases. This CDR3 spans 14 amino acids. The junction had 3 bases not matched to a gene; V was cut back by 2 bases and J by 2 bases. Germline loops: CDR1 SGDLS, CDR2 YYNGEE. The CDR3 region is CASSVLAEQETQYF. The DNA of the CDR3 is TGTGCCAGCAGCGTCCTAGCGGAGCAAGAGACCCAGTACTTC.

This clonotype was detected a few times. In nucleotides, the CDR3 is TGCGCCAGCAGCCAAGATCCTAGCGGGGGGATCTACGAGCAGTACTTC. Encoded protein: CASSQDPSGGIYEQYF. The J gene is TRBJ2-7, the V gene TRBV4-1; 11 nucleotides align to TRBD2. This CDR3 has 16 residues. CDR1 and CDR2 (germline): MGHRA, YSYEKL. Losses at the gene ends were 0 bases for V and 3 bases for J; bases not matched to a gene: 4.

This clonotype has more than one count but fewer than ten. The chain recombines TRBV7-9 with TRBJ2-7; 7 bases align to TRBD1. Trimming took 2 bases from V and 5 from J; bases not matched to a gene: 6. Germline V gene sequence: CDR1 SEHNR, CDR2 FQNEAQ (reference sequence). This CDR3 is built from 14 residues. In DNA form, the CDR3 reads TGTGCCAGCAGCTTATTGGGACAGTTCCACGAGCAGTACTTC. Translated, it gives CASSLLGQFHEQYF.

V is TRBV18 and J is TRBJ1-4; 9 nucleotides agree with TRBD1. V lost 3 bases to trimming and J lost 7 bases; unmatched junction nucleotides: 6. The CDR3 consists of 15 residues. CDR1 KGHSH and CDR2 LQKENI come from the germline V gene. The CDR3 region is CASSPTLDRGEKLFF. Here the CDR3 DNA reads TGTGCCAGCTCACCTACCTTGGACAGGGGTGAAAAACTGTTTTTT.

This clonotype was detected ten times or more. The chain has TRBV7-2 and TRBJ2-1; D uncertain. Trimming cost V 5 bases and J 0 bases, with 11 bases left between them. Germline values: CDR1 SGHTA, CDR2 FQGNSA. This CDR3 contains 15 residues. CDR3 in DNA: TGTGCCAGCAGCCTCTTCCGGAGCTCCTACAATGAGCAGTTCTTC. Its protein is CASSLFRSSYNEQFF.

The chain carries TRBV3-1 and TRBJ1-1; 10 bases map to TRBD1. Germline-derived CDR1 and CDR2 are LGHDT and YNNKEL (reference sequence). The ends lost 3 bases at V and 0 bases at J; junction bases unmatched: 4. CDR3 length equals 16 residues. The DNA for the CDR3 is TGTGCCAGCAGCCAGGGGACAGGGGTCATGAACACTGAAGCTTTCTTT. It translates to CASSQGTGVMNTEAFF.

The chain employs TRBV5-6 and TRBJ1-2; D not resolved. Trimming shortened V by 0 bases and J by 6 bases, and 12 bases separated the two germline ends. Germline V gene sequence: CDR1 SGHDT, CDR2 YYEEEE. The CDR3 runs to 14 residues. CDR3 sequence reads: CASSLGPLEDGYTF. The CDR3 DNA sequence: TGTGCCAGCAGCTTGGGTCCCTTGGAGGATGGCTACACCTTC. The entire variable domain, with the rest obtained from reference TRBV5-6 and TRBJ1-2, is as follows: DAGVTQSPTHLIKTRGQQVTLRCSPKSGHDTVSWYQQALGQGPQFIFQYYEEEERQRGNFPDRFSGHQFPNYSSELNVNALLLGDSALYLCASSLGPLEDGYTFGSGTRLTVV.

The chain links TRBV19 to TRBJ1-4; D gene unclear. The CDR3 length is 13 residues. The V end was cut by 9 bases, the J end by 0 bases, with 8 bases between. Germline V CDR1 and CDR2: LNHDA, SQIVND (reference sequence). The CDR3 loop reads CASGDTTNEKLFF. CDR3 coding DNA: TGTGCCAGCGGTGATACAACTAATGAAAAACTGTTTTTT.

This rearrangement joins TRBV10-3 to TRBJ2-5, with D perhaps given as TRBD1 or TRBD2 (7 bases each). The V end lost 10 bases, the J end lost 2 bases, and 23 bases lay between the germline ends. The CDR3 extends over 16 amino acids. Germline CDR1 and CDR2: ENHRY and SYGVKD. The DNA of the CDR3 is TGTGCCACTCGCAGGGGGGGGCGCGATCTTCAAGAGACCCAGTACTTC. It translates to CATRRGGRDLQETQYF.

There are many counts of this clonotype. The rearrangement uses TRBV10-2 and TRBJ1-1; D gene ambiguous. The germline gives CDR1 WSHSY, CDR2 SAAADI. CDR3 size: 11 residues. The V end was cut by 7 bases, the J end by 4 bases, with 7 bases between. The CDR3 protein is CASIGGTEAFF. In DNA, the CDR3 is TGCGCCAGCATCGGTGGCACTGAAGCTTTCTTT.

With respect to this clonotype: Given a much more abundant clone one base away, this may be a read error. The chain combines TRBV4-3 with TRBJ2-7, with 11 nucleotides matching TRBD1. The CDR3 has 17 amino acids. Trimming took 4 bases from V and 3 from J; bases not matched to a gene: 11. Germline CDR1 and CDR2: LGHNA and YSLEER. The CDR3 coding sequence is TGCGCCAGCAGCCTAAGCGGTCGGGACAGGGGGATCTACGAGCAGTACTTC. Translation gives CASSLSGRDRGIYEQYF.

V usage is TRBV30 and J usage is TRBJ2-5; the match to TRBD2 covers 10 bases. The V and J ends lost 1 base and 5 bases, in that order; junction bases with no gene match: 1. The CDR3 contains 13 residues. Looked up from germline, CDR1 is GTSNPN and CDR2 is SVGIG (reference sequence). CDR3 DNA: TGTGCCTGGAGTGATAGCGGGAGGGAGACCCAGTACTTC. Amino acid sequence: CAWSDSGRETQYF. The whole variable domain, remainder taken from reference TRBV30 and TRBJ2-5, is SQTIHQWPATLVQPVGSPLSLECTVEGTSNPNLYWYRQAAGRGLQLLFYSVGIGQISSEVPQNLSASRPQDRQFILSSKKLLLSDSGFYLCAWSDSGRETQYFGPGTRLLVL.

The J gene is TRBJ1-5, the V gene TRBV20-1; 7 bases fit TRBD1. The CDR3 covers 16 residues. The V gene's germline CDR1 is DFQATT and CDR2 SNEGSKA (reference sequence). With V trimmed by 5 bases and J by 1 base, 11 bases remained unmatched. CDR3 in DNA: TGCAGTGCTCCCTACTCTGACAGGGTAAGCAATCAGCCCCAGCATTTT. Residues: CSAPYSDRVSNQPQHF.

This clonotype has only a few counts. The chain combines TRBV20-1 with TRBJ2-7, with a tentative D call TRBD2 (6 bases). Germline assignment: CDR1 DFQATT and CDR2 SNEGSKA (reference sequence). The CDR3 totals 15 residues. V was trimmed by 0 bases and J by 3 bases, leaving 15 bases between them. The chain's CDR3 is CSARDGSAGHYEQYF. As DNA, the CDR3 is TGCAGTGCTAGAGATGGTTCGGCGGGGCACTACGAGCAGTACTTC.

The chain uses TRBV10-3 and TRBJ2-2; a possible D gene is TRBD2 (6 bases). V shed 4 bases and J shed 7 bases, with 7 bases lying between them. CDR1 is ENHRY and CDR2 is SYGVKD in the germline V gene. The CDR3 is made up of 12 amino acids. CDR3 bases: TGTGCCATCAGTGGGCGGGACGGGGAGCTGTTTTTT. Translated: CAISGRDGELFF.

About this clonotype: One junction end disagrees with the germline gene, perhaps due to a read error. The chain combines TRBV5-1 with TRBJ2-3, with TRBD2 matching over 11 bases. The CDR3 spans 15 residues. From germline, CDR1 is SGHRS and CDR2 YFSETQ. The chain's CDR3 is CASGSTSGGADTQYF. The CDR3 DNA reads as TGTGCCAGCGGATCCACTAGCGGGGGTGCAGATACGCAGTATTTT.

This clonotype was observed a handful of times. The genes are TRBV5-1 and TRBJ2-1; 7 nucleotides line up with TRBD2. CDR3 length: 18 amino acids. Germline V lookup: CDR1 SGHRS, CDR2 YFSETQ. The junction had 11 bases not matched to a gene; V was cut back by 2 bases and J by 0 bases. The CDR3 protein is CASSFTVASGSSYNEQFF. As DNA, the CDR3 is TGCGCCAGCAGCTTTACGGTGGCTAGCGGAAGCTCCTACAATGAGCAGTTCTTC.